The 2 T cell receptor beta chains below come from one sample, sequenced in a study of blood T cell repertoires in COVID-19. The method was immunoSEQ multiplex PCR; TCRdb's version includes in-frame clones alone and lacks a portion of them. The sample lists 270,000 or so clones; around nine tenths were seen once. Sequencing input: peripheral blood. The source is a middle-aged woman who had recovered from COVID-19.

The chain is built from TRBV6-5 and TRBJ2-5, with 7 bases identical to TRBD2. CDR1 is MNHEY, CDR2 SVGAGI, per germline. The CDR3 is 14 amino acids. The J segment lost 4 bases and the V segment lost 6 bases, leaving 8 bases of the junction unmatched. This CDR3 reads CASRVTQRGETQYF. The CDR3 DNA follows: TGTGCCAGCAGGGTTACACAGCGGGGAGAGACCCAGTACTTC.

A few counts support this clone. The chain has TRBV7-3 and TRBJ2-2; 7 positions agree with TRBD1. With 5 bases clipped from V and 6 bases from J, the junction kept 6 bases outside the gene matches. CDR3 length: 14 amino acids. Germline values: CDR1 SGHTA, CDR2 FQGTGA. The CDR3 bases are TGTGCCAGCAGCCTCTGGACAGGTGCCGGGGAGCTGTTTTTT. It specifies CASSLWTGAGELFF.